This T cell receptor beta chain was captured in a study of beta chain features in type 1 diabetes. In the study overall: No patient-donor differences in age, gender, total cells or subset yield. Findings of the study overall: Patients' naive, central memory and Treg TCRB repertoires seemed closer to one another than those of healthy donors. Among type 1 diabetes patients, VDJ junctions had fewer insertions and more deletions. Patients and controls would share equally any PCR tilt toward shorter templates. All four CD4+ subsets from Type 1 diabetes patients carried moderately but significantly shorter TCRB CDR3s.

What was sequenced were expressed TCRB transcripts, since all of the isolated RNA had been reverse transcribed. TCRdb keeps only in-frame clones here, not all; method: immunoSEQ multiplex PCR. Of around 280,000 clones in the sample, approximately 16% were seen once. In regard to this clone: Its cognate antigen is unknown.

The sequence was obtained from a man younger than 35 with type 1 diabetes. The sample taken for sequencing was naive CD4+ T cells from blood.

This CDR3 reads CASSFLSTANYGYTF. CDR3 sequence (DNA): TGTGCCAGCAGCTTCCTTAGTACCGCTAACTATGGCTACACCTTC. The rearrangement uses TRBV7-9 and TRBJ1-2; D uncertain. The CDR3 runs to 15 residues. Trimming took 3 bases from V and 0 from J, leaving 11 bases between them. CDR1 is SEHNR, CDR2 FQNEAQ, per germline (reference sequence).